This T cell receptor (beta chain) was documented in a study of T cell repertoires in cytomegalovirus infection. Whole-study context: Use of recently identified HLA-C-restricted and well-studied HLA-B-restricted CMV epitopes was part of the study. Public TCR beta signature analysis indicated the presence of both CMV infection and matching HLA type. Study-wide results and caveats: Identification of carriers of CMV plus the relevant HLA was achieved through cumulative public TCR beta family frequency.

In the case of this clonotype: The antigen remains undetermined.

TCRdb recomputed calls from the reads with MiXCR, one row per CDR3 protein. Of about 570,000 distinct CDR3 sequences in the sample, about 40% were seen once. CDR3 length: 14 amino acids. Trimming removed 5 bases at V and 4 bases at J, with 11 bases between. Germline assignment: CDR1 SGHAT and CDR2 FQNNGV. The chain uses TRBV11-2 and TRBJ2-2; D is perhaps TRBD1 (6 bases). The sample in question was cultured PBMCs, obtained from culture after CMV antigen stimulation. This receptor was taken from a human donor in good health (CMV status not recorded). Some clones in this sample may be carry-over from other donors' samples. This CDR3 reads CASSPGVATGELFF. The CDR3 region has the DNA TGTGCCAGCAGCCCAGGGGTAGCCACCGGGGAGCTGTTTTTT.